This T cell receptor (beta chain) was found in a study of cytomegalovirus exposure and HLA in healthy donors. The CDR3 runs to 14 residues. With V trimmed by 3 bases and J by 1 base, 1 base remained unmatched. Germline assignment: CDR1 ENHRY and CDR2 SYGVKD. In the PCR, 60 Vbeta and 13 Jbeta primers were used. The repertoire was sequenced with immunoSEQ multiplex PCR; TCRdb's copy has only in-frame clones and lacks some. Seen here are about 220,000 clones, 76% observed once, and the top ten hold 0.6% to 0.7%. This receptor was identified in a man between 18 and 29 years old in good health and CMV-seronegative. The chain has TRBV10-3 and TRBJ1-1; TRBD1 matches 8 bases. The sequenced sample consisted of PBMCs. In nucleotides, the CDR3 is TGTGCCATCAGTGACGGGACAGGGAACACTGAAGCTTTCTTT. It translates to CAISDGTGNTEAFF.